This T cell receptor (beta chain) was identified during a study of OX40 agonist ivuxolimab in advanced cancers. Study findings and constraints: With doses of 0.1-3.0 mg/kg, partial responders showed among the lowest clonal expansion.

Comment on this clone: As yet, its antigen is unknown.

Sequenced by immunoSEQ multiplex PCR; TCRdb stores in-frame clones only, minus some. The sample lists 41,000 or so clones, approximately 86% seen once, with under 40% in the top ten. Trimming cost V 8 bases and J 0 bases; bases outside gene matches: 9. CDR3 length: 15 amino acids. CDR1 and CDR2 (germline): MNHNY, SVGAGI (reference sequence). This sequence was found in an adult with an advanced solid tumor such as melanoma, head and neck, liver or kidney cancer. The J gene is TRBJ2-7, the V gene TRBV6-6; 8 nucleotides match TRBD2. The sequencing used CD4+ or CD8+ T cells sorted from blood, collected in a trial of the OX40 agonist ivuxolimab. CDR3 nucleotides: TGTGCCAGCTCCAAGACTAGCGCAAGCTCCTACGAGCAGTACTTC. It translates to CASSKTSASSYEQYF.